Listed here is a single TCR beta chain. Its cognate antigen is unknown. Germline CDR1 reads PRHDT; CDR2 reads FYEKMQ (reference sequence). After removal of 1 base from V and 9 bases from J, the junction contained 10 bases not matched to a gene. CDR3 length: 15 residues. This record comes from a study of shared clonotypes between healthy human individuals. Study-wide background: Donors had three CD4 naive, three CD4 memory, two CD8 naive and one CD8 memory plate apiece. General study findings and limits: Non-shared clonotypes were found to have lower generation probabilities than the clonotypes that were shared by all four of the sorted-subset donors.

The protocol was immunoSEQ multiplex PCR, while the TCRdb copy is restricted to in-frame clones and leaves out a portion. Here the sample spans roughly 300,000 clones, roughly 84% being singletons. The V and J genes are TRBV13 and TRBJ2-7; 9 positions match TRBD2. The TCR was taken from a man aged 18 to 29 in good health. Sequencing used memory CD8+ T cells sorted from blood. Noted subset: CD45RO+ cells pooled with CCR7-negative TemRA cells. CDR3 DNA sequence: TGTGCCAGCAGCTTAGAATTAGCGGGAGCCCATCCGCAGTACTTC. This gives the protein CASSLELAGAHPQYF.